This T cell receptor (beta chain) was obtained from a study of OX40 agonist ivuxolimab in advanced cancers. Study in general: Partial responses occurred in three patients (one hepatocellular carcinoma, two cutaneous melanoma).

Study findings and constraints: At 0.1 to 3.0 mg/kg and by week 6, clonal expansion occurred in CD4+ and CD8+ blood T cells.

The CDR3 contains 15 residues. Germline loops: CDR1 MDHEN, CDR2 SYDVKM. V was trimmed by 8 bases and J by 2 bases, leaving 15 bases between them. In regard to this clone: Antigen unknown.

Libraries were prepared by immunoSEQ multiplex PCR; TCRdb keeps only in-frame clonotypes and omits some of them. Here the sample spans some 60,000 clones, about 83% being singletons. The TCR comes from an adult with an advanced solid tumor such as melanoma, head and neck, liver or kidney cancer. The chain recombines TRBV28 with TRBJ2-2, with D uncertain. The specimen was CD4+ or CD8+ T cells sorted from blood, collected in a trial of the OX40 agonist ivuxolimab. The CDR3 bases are TGTGCCAGCCAATTCAGACTGGTAAACACCGGGGAGCTGTTTTTT. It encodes CASQFRLVNTGELFF.